The T cell receptor (beta chain) under discussion was sequenced for a study of blood T cell repertoires in COVID-19. The wider study: Samples of COVID-19 (acute and convalescent) were obtained from the United States, Italy and Spain.

The CDR3 runs 16 residues. CDR1 and CDR2 from the germline V gene are SGHRS and YFSETQ. After removal of 4 bases from V and 8 bases from J, the junction contained 14 bases not matched to a gene. Authors' processing steps: It was from reference gene primer amplification that nucleated cell counts were estimated. Data came from immunoSEQ multiplex PCR; TCRdb stores just in-frame clones and leaves some out. That table furnishes V, J and clone size, whereas the DNA furnished D and trimming. The profile shows over 100,000 clones, around nine tenths of them singletons. This clone was counted only a few times.

The receptor was derived from a man aged 50-59 years with active or convalescent COVID-19. The gene calls are TRBV5-1 and TRBJ1-4; 7 positions match TRBD1. Sequencing input: peripheral blood. In DNA form, the CDR3 reads TGCGCCAGCAGCCCGGAGGCGGCAGGGGGAGGCGAAAAACTGTTTTTT. As protein: CASSPEAAGGGEKLFF.